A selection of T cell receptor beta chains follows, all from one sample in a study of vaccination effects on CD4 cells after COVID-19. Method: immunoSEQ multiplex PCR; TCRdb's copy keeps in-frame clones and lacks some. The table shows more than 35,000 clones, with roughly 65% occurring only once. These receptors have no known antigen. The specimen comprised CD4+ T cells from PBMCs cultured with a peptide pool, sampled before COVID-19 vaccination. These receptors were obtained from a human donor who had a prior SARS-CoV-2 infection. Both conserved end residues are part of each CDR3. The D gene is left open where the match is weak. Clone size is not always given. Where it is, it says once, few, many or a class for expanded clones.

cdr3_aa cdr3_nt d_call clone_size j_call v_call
CASSLGDTSGNYGYTF TGTGCCAGCAGCTTGGGGGACACAAGTGGTAACTATGGCTACACCTTC - - TRBJ1-2 TRBV5-5
CATSRVYEAEAFF TGTGCCACCAGCAGAGTTTACGAAGCCGAAGCTTTCTTT - - TRBJ1-1 TRBV15
CASSQGRGLSYNSPLHF TGTGCCAGCAGCCAGGGCAGGGGGCTCTCCTATAATTCACCCCTCCACTTT TRBD1 - TRBJ1-6 TRBV3-1/TRBV3-2
CASSLGGIRNYEQYF TGTGCCAGCAGCTTGGGAGGGATACGAAACTACGAGCAGTACTTC - - TRBJ2-7 TRBV5-4
CASRKRREGNEKLFF TGTGCCAGTAGAAAACGCAGGGAGGGGAATGAAAAACTGTTTTTT - - TRBJ1-4 TRBV19
CASSPLGLAGGRQYF TGTGCCAGCAGCCCTCTGGGACTAGCGGGAGGCAGACAGTACTTC TRBD2 - TRBJ2-7 TRBV28
CASSESGVSGNTIYF TGTGCCAGCAGTGAAAGTGGTGTTTCTGGAAACACCATATATTTT - - TRBJ1-3 TRBV6-1
CASSLVLGEPNTEAFF TGTGCCAGCAGCTTAGTGTTAGGGGAACCGAACACTGAAGCTTTCTTT - - TRBJ1-1 TRBV7-8
CASSLNAGGGELFF TGTGCCAGCAGTTTAAATGCAGGGGGCGGGGAGCTGTTTTTT TRBD1 medium-sized TRBJ2-2 TRBV28
CATSDWGLDGQVGEQFF TGTGCCACCAGTGATTGGGGACTAGATGGCCAGGTTGGAGAGCAGTTCTTC TRBD2 - TRBJ2-1 TRBV24-1
CASSARLAGSYEQYF TGTGCCAGCAGCGCCCGACTAGCCGGCTCCTACGAGCAGTACTTC TRBD2 - TRBJ2-7 TRBV11-3
CASSLAKNIQYF TGTGCCAGCAGCTTGGCCAAAAACATTCAGTACTTC - - TRBJ2-4 TRBV5-6
CASSLAHRASSYNEQFF TGTGCCAGCAGCTTAGCGCATAGGGCAAGTTCATACAATGAGCAGTTCTTC - few TRBJ2-1 TRBV7-8
CASSRQGPQPQHF TGTGCCAGTAGTCGACAGGGCCCTCAGCCCCAGCATTTT TRBD1 few TRBJ1-5 TRBV19
CASSQGLNTEAFF TGTGCCAGCTCACAGGGGTTGAACACTGAAGCTTTCTTT - - TRBJ1-1 TRBV18
CASSLSMNTEAFF TGTGCCAGCAGCTTATCGATGAACACTGAAGCTTTCTTT - - TRBJ1-1 TRBV7-9
CASSFTGGTGELFF TGTGCCAGCAGCTTCACAGGGGGGACCGGGGAGCTGTTTTTT TRBD1 - TRBJ2-2 TRBV7-2
CASATADPTDTQYF TGTGCCAGCGCGACTGCAGACCCCACAGATACGCAGTATTTT - - TRBJ2-3 TRBV19
CASSPVGTETQYF TGTGCCAGCAGCCCAGTGGGCACAGAGACCCAGTACTTC - - TRBJ2-5 TRBV5-6
CASSTGDRDFTEAFF TGTGCCAGCAGTACCGGGGACAGGGATTTCACTGAAGCTTTCTTT TRBD1 few TRBJ1-1 TRBV7-9
CASSLIGNTEAFF TGTGCCAGCAGTTTAATTGGGAACACTGAAGCTTTCTTT - - TRBJ1-1 TRBV12-3/TRBV12-4
CATSDPGTSNEQFF TGTGCCACCAGTGACCCCGGGACTAGCAATGAGCAGTTCTTC TRBD2 - TRBJ2-1 TRBV24-1
CASSEGGRGIDTQYF TGTGCCAGCAGTGAAGGAGGGAGAGGTATTGATACGCAGTATTTT - - TRBJ2-3 TRBV25-1
CASSIGRVGTDTQYF TGTGCCAGCAGCATTGGGCGTGTGGGCACAGATACGCAGTATTTT - - TRBJ2-3 TRBV7-2
CASSPVSGNTIYF TGTGCCAGCAGCCCCGTTTCTGGAAACACCATATATTTT - few TRBJ1-3 TRBV7-2
CASSLVSTGLTQYF TGTGCCAGCAGCTTAGTTTCTACAGGTTTAACCCAGTACTTC - - TRBJ2-5 TRBV11-2
CASSPREACEQYF TGTGCCAGCAGCCCGCGGGAGGCCTGCGAGCAGTACTTC TRBD2 - TRBJ2-7 TRBV3-1/TRBV3-2
CASRPTGAQYQPQHF TGTGCCAGTAGACCAACAGGGGCTCAGTATCAGCCCCAGCATTTT TRBD1 - TRBJ1-5 TRBV19
CSVDVGGKGETQYF TGCAGCGTTGATGTTGGGGGAAAAGGAGAGACCCAGTACTTC - once TRBJ2-5 TRBV29-1
CAGTHQETQYF TGTGCCGGAACCCATCAAGAGACCCAGTACTTC - - TRBJ2-5 TRBV5-4
CSASLAGGGETQYF TGCAGTGCTAGTCTTGCAGGGGGCGGAGAGACCCAGTACTTC TRBD1 - TRBJ2-5 TRBV20-1
CASSRRGNQPQHF TGCGCCAGCAGTCGCAGGGGCAATCAGCCCCAGCATTTT - - TRBJ1-5 TRBV23-1
CASSLEGGDTQYF TGCGCCAGCAGCTTGGAAGGGGGCGATACGCAGTATTTT TRBD1 - TRBJ2-3 TRBV5-1
CASGSSGMGTDTQYF TGTGCTAGTGGTTCTTCGGGGATGGGCACAGATACGCAGTATTTT - - TRBJ2-3 TRBV12-5
CASGLVLEGPQETQYF TGTGCTAGTGGTTTGGTACTCGAGGGGCCCCAAGAGACCCAGTACTTC - - TRBJ2-5 TRBV12-5
CASSLGATSGRKETQYF TGTGCCAGCAGCTTAGGGGCCACTAGCGGGAGAAAAGAGACCCAGTACTTC TRBD2 - TRBJ2-5 TRBV11-3
CASSPQSSPGGYTF TGTGCCAGCAGCCCCCAGTCGTCCCCGGGAGGCTACACCTTC - - TRBJ1-2 TRBV5-5
CASSADTGLFTETQYF TGTGCCAGTAGTGCCGATACAGGGTTGTTTACGGAGACCCAGTACTTC - - TRBJ2-5 TRBV19
CASSRTSGQETQYF TGTGCCAGCAGCCGAACTAGCGGCCAAGAGACCCAGTACTTC TRBD2 - TRBJ2-5 TRBV9
CASSLVLAGARTGELFF TGTGCCAGCAGCTTGGTCCTAGCGGGAGCTCGGACCGGGGAGCTGTTTTTT TRBD2 - TRBJ2-2 TRBV5-6
CASSPRGGRGPDTQYF TGCGCCAGCAGCCCCAGAGGTGGCAGGGGGCCAGATACGCAGTATTTT TRBD1 - TRBJ2-3 TRBV5-1
CASSLQPGTEAFF TGTGCCAGCAGCTTGCAACCAGGGACTGAAGCTTTCTTT - - TRBJ1-1 TRBV7-2
CSVGLGQSEKLFF TGCAGCGTTGGGTTGGGGCAATCCGAAAAACTGTTTTTT - few TRBJ1-4 TRBV29-1
CASSLVGRGGIHEQYF TGTGCCAGCAGCTTAGTGGGGCGGGGGGGCATCCACGAGCAGTACTTC TRBD2 - TRBJ2-7 TRBV7-9